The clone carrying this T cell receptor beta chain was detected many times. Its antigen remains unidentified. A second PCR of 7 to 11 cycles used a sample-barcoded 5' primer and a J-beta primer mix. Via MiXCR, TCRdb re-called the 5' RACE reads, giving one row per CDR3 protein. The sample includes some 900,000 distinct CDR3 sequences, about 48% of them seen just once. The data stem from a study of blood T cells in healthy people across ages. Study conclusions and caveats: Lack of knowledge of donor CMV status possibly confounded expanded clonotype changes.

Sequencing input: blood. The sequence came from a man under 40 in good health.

CDR3 protein: CASSLSFWRGSQYF. In DNA, the CDR3 is TGTGCCAGCAGCTTATCCTTTTGGCGGGGATCGCAGTATTTT. The chain employs TRBV7-9 and TRBJ2-3; a weak D match, TRBD2 (6 bases). Germline V CDR1 and CDR2: SEHNR, FQNEAQ (reference sequence). The CDR3 has 14 amino acids. The V gene lost 2 bases and the J gene lost 10 bases, with 16 bases spanning the gap.